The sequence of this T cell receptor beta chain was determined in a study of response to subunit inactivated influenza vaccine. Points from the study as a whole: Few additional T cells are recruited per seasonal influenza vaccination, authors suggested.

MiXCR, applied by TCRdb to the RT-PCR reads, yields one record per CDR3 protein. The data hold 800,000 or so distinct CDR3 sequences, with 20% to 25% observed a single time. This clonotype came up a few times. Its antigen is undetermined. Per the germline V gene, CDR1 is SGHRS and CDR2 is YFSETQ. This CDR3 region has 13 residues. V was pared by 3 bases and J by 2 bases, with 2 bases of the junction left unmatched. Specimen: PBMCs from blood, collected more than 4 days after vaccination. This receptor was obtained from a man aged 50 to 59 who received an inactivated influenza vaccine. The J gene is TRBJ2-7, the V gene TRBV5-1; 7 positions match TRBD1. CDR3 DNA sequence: TGCGCCAGCAGCTGGGACAGCACCTACGAGCAGTACTTC. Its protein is CASSWDSTYEQYF.